This passage covers 7 T cell receptor beta chains from one sample sequenced in a study of blood T cell repertoires in COVID-19 (dated by TCRdb to between 2020 and 2021). Libraries were constructed by the immunoSEQ multiplex PCR assay. TCRdb took over this immuneACCESS table, retaining in-frame rearrangements with V and J assigned. Such tables are incomplete; in checked studies, under half of the missing clones stem from an unresolved V gene, and the remainder is unexplained. Recorded for this sample are fewer than 300,000 clones; about 80% of them occurred a single time. The ten largest clones take up around 7.8% of the sample. Sequenced input: peripheral blood. The source is a human donor in a cohort sampled during active COVID-19.

The V gene is TRBV4-2, the J gene TRBJ1-1; D ambiguous. V lost 0 bases and J 1 base, leaving 12 bases between the germline ends. Germline CDR1 LGHNA, CDR2 YNFKEQ. The CDR3 contains 16 residues. The chain's CDR3 is CASSQDLEETNTEAFF. Here the CDR3 DNA reads TGTGCCAGCAGCCAAGATTTGGAGGAGACGAACACTGAAGCTTTCTTT.

The V gene is TRBV7-9, the J gene TRBJ2-5; 15 nucleotides match TRBD2. V gave up 3 bases and J gave up 5 bases; unmatched junction bases: 4. Germline V gene data show CDR1 as SEHNR and CDR2 as FQNEAQ (reference sequence). The CDR3 is 16 residues long. CDR3 sequence reads: CASSFGLAGGPETQYF. The CDR3 DNA is TGTGCCAGCAGCTTTGGACTAGCGGGGGGGCCGGAGACCCAGTACTTC.

This clone was seen a single time. V usage is TRBV10-1 and J usage is TRBJ1-1, with a tentative D call TRBD1 (5 bases). In germline, CDR1 is WNHNN, CDR2 SYGVQD (reference sequence). The CDR3 is 15 residues long. V lost 0 bases to trimming and J lost 4 bases, with 12 bases between them. The CDR3 here is CASSESMVTGTEAFF. The CDR3 DNA sequence: TGCGCCAGCAGTGAGTCGATGGTAACAGGCACTGAAGCTTTCTTT.

The J gene is TRBJ1-1, the V gene TRBV27; D remains ambiguous. Trimming took off 4 bases at V and 1 base at J, with 10 bases between the two ends. The CDR3 is 14 residues long. CDR1 and CDR2 (germline): MNHEY, SMNVEV (reference sequence). CDR3 in amino acids: CASSYEGRNTEAFF. The CDR3 bases are TGTGCCAGCAGTTACGAGGGAAGGAACACTGAAGCTTTCTTT.

V usage is TRBV7-2 and J usage is TRBJ1-4; 7 bases fit TRBD1. V trimming: 6 bases; J trimming: 7 bases; junction bases outside the gene matches: 8. The CDR3 consists of 14 residues. Germline V lookup: CDR1 SGHTA, CDR2 FQGNSA. The CDR3 DNA sequence: TGTGCCAGCAGGGATTGGGACAGACCTGAAAAACTGTTTTTT. This gives the protein CASRDWDRPEKLFF.

The chain has TRBV2 and TRBJ1-6; TRBD1 agrees at 9 bases. With V trimmed by 5 bases and J by 10 bases, 21 bases remained unmatched. CDR1 and CDR2 from the germline V gene are SNHLY and FYNNEI. The CDR3 covers 19 residues. The DNA for the CDR3 is TGTGCCAGCAGTAGCAATCCGACCGGGACAGGGAGTGTGGGATCACCCCTCCACTTT. This codes for CASSSNPTGTGSVGSPLHF. Full variable domain (rest looked up from reference TRBV2 and TRBJ1-6): EPEVTQTPSHQVTQMGQEVILRCVPISNHLYFYWYRQILGQKVEFLVSFYNNEISEKSEIFDDQFSVERPDGSNFTLKIRSTKLEDSAMYFCASSSNPTGTGSVGSPLHFGNGTRLTVT.

The chain carries TRBV5-6 and TRBJ2-7; 11 bases fit TRBD2. V dropped 4 bases and J dropped 2; count of bases not matched to a gene: 8. In germline, CDR1 is SGHDT, CDR2 YYEEEE. This CDR3 is 16 amino acids long. DNA of the CDR3: TGTGCCAGCAGCGAGTACGAGGGACTAGCGGCCTACGAGCAGTACTTC. It is translated as CASSEYEGLAAYEQYF.